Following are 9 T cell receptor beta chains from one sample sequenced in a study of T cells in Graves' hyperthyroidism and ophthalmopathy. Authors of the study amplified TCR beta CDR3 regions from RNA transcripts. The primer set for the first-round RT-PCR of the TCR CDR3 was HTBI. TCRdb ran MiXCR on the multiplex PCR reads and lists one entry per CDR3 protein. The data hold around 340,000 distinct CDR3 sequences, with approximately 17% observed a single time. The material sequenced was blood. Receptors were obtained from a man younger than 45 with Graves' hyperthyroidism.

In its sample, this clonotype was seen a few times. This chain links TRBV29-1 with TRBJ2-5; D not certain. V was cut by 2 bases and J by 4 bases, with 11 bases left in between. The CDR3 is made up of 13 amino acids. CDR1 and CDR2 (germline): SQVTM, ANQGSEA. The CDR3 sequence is CSVEPSQVETQYF. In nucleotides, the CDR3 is TGCAGCGTTGAACCTTCCCAGGTAGAGACCCAGTACTTC.

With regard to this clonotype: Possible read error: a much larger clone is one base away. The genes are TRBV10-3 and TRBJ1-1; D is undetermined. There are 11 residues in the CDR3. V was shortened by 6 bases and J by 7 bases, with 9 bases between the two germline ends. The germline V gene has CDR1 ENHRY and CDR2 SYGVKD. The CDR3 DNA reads TGTGCCATCAGAGAAAGGGATGAAGCTTTCTTT. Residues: CAIRERDEAFF.

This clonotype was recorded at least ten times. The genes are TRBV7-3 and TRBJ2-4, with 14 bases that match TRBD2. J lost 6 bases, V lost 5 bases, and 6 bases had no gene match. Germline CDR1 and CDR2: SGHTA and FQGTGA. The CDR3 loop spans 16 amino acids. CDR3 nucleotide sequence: TGTGCCAGCAGCCTGACTAGCGGGAGGGCCGGAAACATTCAGTACTTC. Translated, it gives CASSLTSGRAGNIQYF.

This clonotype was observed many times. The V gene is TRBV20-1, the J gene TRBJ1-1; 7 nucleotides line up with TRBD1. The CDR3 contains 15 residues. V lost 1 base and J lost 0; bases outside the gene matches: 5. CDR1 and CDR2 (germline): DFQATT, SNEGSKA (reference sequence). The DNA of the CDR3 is TGCAGTGCTAGAGGTAGGACAGGAGTGAACACTGAAGCTTTCTTT. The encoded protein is CSARGRTGVNTEAFF.

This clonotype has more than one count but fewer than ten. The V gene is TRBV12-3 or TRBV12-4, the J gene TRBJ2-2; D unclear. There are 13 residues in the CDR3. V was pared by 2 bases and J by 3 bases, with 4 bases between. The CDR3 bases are TGTGCCAGCAGTTTACAAGACACCGGGGAGCTGTTTTTT. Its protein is CASSLQDTGELFF.

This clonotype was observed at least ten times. Here the CDR3 reads CSARRGQGPYEQYF. In DNA, the CDR3 is TGCAGTGCTAGGAGGGGACAGGGCCCCTACGAGCAGTACTTC. The V gene is TRBV20-1, the J gene TRBJ2-7; TRBD1 matches at 9 bases. Germline V gene sequence: CDR1 DFQATT, CDR2 SNEGSKA (reference sequence). The ends lost 3 bases at V and 2 bases at J; junction bases unmatched: 5. The CDR3 contains 14 residues.

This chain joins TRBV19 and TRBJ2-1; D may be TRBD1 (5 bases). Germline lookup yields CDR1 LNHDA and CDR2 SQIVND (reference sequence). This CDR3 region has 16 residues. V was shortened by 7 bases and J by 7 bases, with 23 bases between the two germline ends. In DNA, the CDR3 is TGTGCCAGTACCCCCTCCCCCGGCCAGGGTGGGAATGAGCAGTTCTTC. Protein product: CASTPSPGQGGNEQFF.

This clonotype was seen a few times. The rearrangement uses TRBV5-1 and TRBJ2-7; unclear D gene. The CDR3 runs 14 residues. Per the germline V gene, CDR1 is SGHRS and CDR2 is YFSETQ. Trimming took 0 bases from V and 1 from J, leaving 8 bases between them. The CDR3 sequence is CASSLEWVSYEQYF. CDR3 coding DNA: TGCGCCAGCAGCTTGGAGTGGGTTTCCTACGAGCAGTACTTC.

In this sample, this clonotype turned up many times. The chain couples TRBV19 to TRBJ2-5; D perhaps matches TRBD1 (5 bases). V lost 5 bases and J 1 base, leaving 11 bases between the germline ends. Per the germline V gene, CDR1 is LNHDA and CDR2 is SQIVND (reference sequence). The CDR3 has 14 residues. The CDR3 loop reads CASSARQPQETQYF. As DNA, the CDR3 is TGTGCCAGTAGTGCCCGACAGCCCCAAGAGACCCAGTACTTC.